These T cell receptor beta chains were read from a single sample in a study of cytomegalovirus exposure and HLA in healthy donors. Assay used: immunoSEQ multiplex PCR; TCRdb lists only in-frame clones, some missing. The data hold about 200,000 clones, with about 83% observed a single time. Sequencing was done on a sample of PBMCs. The receptors were sampled from a girl between 5 and 17 years old in good health and CMV-seronegative. CDR3s leave out the opening cysteine and the closing phenylalanine or tryptophan.

>TRBJ1-5|TRBV28
ASSSHQPQH
>TRBJ2-1|TRBV25-1
ASSAGLAGGRSYNEQF
>TRBJ2-6|TRBV27
ASGSTSSGANVLT
>TRBJ2-5|TRBV2
ASSEARGGTKETQY
>TRBJ1-1|TRBV19
ASSITPGHKNTEAF
>TRBJ1-2|TRBV7-9
ASSFINPGDYGYT
>TRBJ2-2|TRBV28
ASSHRQLNTGELF
>TRBJ1-1|TRBV28
ASSLGYGGTPVYEAF
>TRBJ2-1|TRBV7-6
ASSLFSTPQGWSEQF
>TRBJ2-3|TRBV7-2
ASSLAGSGTLTDTQY
>TRBJ1-6|TRBV6-6
ASRYRDWDSPLH
>TRBJ2-3|TRBV9
ASSKRGDTDTQY
>TRBJ2-1|TRBV19
ASKSATGGSYNEQF
>TRBJ1-1|TRBV27
ASSFTGEAEAF
>TRBJ2-3|TRBV5-6
ASSLQWVRSTDTQY
>TRBJ1-2|TRBV11-2
ARGRLMGGYT
>TRBJ1-6|TRBV18
ASSPDRDNSPLH
>TRBJ2-3|TRBV29-1
SVGVSGRDTDTQY
>TRBJ2-2|TRBV19
ASSAGDRDTGELF
>TRBJ1-2|TRBV4-3
ASSQNTGLTNYGYT
>TRBJ1-1|TRBV4-2
ASSQGEDRLNTEAF
>TRBJ2-1|TRBV27
ASSMRNEQF
>TRBJ2-3|TRBV5-1
ASSGYGTASTDTQY
>TRBJ1-5|TRBV19
ASLPGQGDINQPQH
>TRBJ1-2|TRBV4-1
ASSQVDRGVGYT
>TRBJ1-4|TRBV5-3
ARSLAGVDYEKLF
>TRBJ2-7|TRBV27
ASSTQGQQY
>TRBJ2-7|TRBV6-1
ASSEEKQGFDSYEQY
>TRBJ2-1|TRBV28
ASSFRPSGRNNEQF
>TRBJ2-5|TRBV5-1
ASSLADSGWRQETQY
>TRBJ1-3|TRBV28
ASSSAGTQGNTIY
>TRBJ2-3|TRBV5-6
ASSLFRQGSDTQY
>TRBJ1-1|TRBV10-3
ATSGQDTEAF
>TRBJ2-7|TRBV4-2
ASSQVPGQTYEQY
>TRBJ1-1|TRBV28
ASSPRDQGATEAF
>TRBJ1-2|TRBV27
ASSLSGDRGSSLGYT
>TRBJ1-1|TRBV28
ATQNLGGLGTEAF
>TRBJ1-2|TRBV13
ASSPSTGRGYT
>TRBJ2-5|TRBV5-1
ASSKGLADISGETQY
>TRBJ2-1|TRBV6-1
ASRPTIVTSNEQF
>TRBJ2-5|TRBV29-1
SARGLAGGPEETQY
>TRBJ2-1|TRBV27
ATKAPRTGRANEQF
>TRBJ1-1|TRBV28
ASSHPARVTEAF
>TRBJ2-7|TRBV6-5
ASSQAEGIYEQY
>TRBJ1-1|TRBV11-2
ASSLRPTSWDTEAF
>TRBJ2-7|TRBV30
AWGGEEGNALFEQY
>TRBJ1-5|TRBV27
ASSLLGNQPQH
>TRBJ1-4|TRBV9
ASSPRGSTNEKLF